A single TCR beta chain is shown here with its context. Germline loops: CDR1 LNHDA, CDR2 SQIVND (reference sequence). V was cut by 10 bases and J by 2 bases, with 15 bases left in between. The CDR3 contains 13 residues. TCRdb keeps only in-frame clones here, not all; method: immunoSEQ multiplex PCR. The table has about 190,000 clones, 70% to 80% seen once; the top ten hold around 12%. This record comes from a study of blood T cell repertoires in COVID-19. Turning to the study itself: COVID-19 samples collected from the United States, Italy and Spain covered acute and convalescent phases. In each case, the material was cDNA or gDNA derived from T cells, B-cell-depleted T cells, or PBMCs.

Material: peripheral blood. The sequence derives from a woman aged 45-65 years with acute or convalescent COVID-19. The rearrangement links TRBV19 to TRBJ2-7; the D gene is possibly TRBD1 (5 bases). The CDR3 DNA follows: TGTGCCACCCGTGGGGCAGCAACCTACGAGCAGTACTTC. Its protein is CATRGAATYEQYF.